This T cell receptor beta chain was found in a study of blood T cell repertoires in COVID-19. About the research overall: Whether acute or convalescent, the COVID-19 samples came from the United States, Italy and Spain. Nucleic acid was either cDNA or gDNA, and it came from T cells, B-cell-depleted T cells, or PBMCs.

Per the study methods: Amplification from reference gene primers served as the basis for estimated nucleated cell counts. Only in-frame clones appear in the TCRdb table, and some are missing; sequencing was by immunoSEQ multiplex PCR. The V and J calls and clone size were taken over from that table, and D and trimming were inferred from the DNA. Here the sample spans 260,000 or so clones, 88% being singletons. Germline V gives CDR1 DFQATT, CDR2 SNEGSKA (reference sequence). The CDR3 has 11 amino acids. V dropped 6 bases and J dropped 3 bases, with 9 bases sitting between them. This clone was found a few times.

Sample: peripheral blood. The rearrangement joins TRBV20-1 to TRBJ2-7, with D possibly matching TRBD1 (6 bases). The receptor was derived from a man between 18 and 29 years old with active or convalescent COVID-19. In DNA form, the CDR3 reads TGCAGTGCCTGGGACAACTACGAGCAGTACTTC. Translating it yields CSAWDNYEQYF.